Below, 16 T cell receptor beta chains from the same sample are listed, as sequenced in a study of patients and donors after allogeneic stem cell transplantation (TCRdb year 2020). The library was made by RT-PCR. The sequencer listed for this sample is NextSeq 550. The public reads were reprocessed in TCRdb via fastp at Q25 and MiXCR, keeping in-frame beta chains. One record per CDR3 amino acid sequence lists the most common genes and DNA. The sample contains more than 850,000 distinct CDR3 sequences, approximately 19% of them found a single time. 5.5% to 6.5% of the sample lies in the top ten. The sequenced sample consisted of blood, either unsorted or a sorted T cell fraction (not recorded which). These receptors all come from a human donor who was either an allogeneic HSCT recipient or a stem cell or donor lymphocyte infusion donor (not recorded which). It is not recorded whose cells these are; they may come from a transplant donor.

This clonotype was observed a few times. The chain links TRBV12-3 or TRBV12-4 to TRBJ2-7; 7 bases fit TRBD2. Trimming removed 7 bases from V and 0 bases from J; junction bases left unmatched: 6. The CDR3 is made up of 14 amino acids. CDR3 coding DNA: TGTGCCAGCATGTGGCGGGAGACCTCCTACGAGCAGTACTTC. It is translated as CASMWRETSYEQYF.

Only a few counts were recorded for this clonotype. The chain joins TRBV12-3 or TRBV12-4 to TRBJ2-1; TRBD1 is a possible D gene (5 bases). V lost 7 bases, J lost 3 bases, and 13 bases lay in between. The CDR3 loop spans 14 amino acids. DNA for the CDR3: TGTGCCAGCACACAGGATCTTAACTACAATGAGCAGTTCTTC. Translation gives CASTQDLNYNEQFF.

This chain uses TRBV4-1 with TRBJ1-1, with TRBD1 identical over 7 bases. Germline assignment: CDR1 MGHRA and CDR2 YSYEKL. The CDR3 spans 15 residues. Losses at the gene ends were 0 bases for V and 4 bases for J; bases not matched to a gene: 5. This CDR3 is CASSQDKGASTEAFF. The CDR3 DNA follows: TGCGCCAGCAGCCAAGATAAGGGGGCGAGCACTGAAGCTTTCTTT.

The chain employs TRBV9 and TRBJ2-1; D might be TRBD2 (5 bases). Trimming left V 2 bases short and J 9 bases short, with 9 bases between. This CDR3 has 12 amino acids. Germline V gene data show CDR1 as SGDLS and CDR2 as YYNGEE. The CDR3 reads CASSVLATEQFF. The CDR3, as DNA: TGTGCCAGCAGCGTTCTAGCAACTGAGCAGTTCTTC.

As DNA, the CDR3 is TGCGCCAGCAGCCCGGGACAGGGGGCGCGATTAAACTACGAGCAGTACTTC. Translated: CASSPGQGARLNYEQYF. The chain joins TRBV4-1 to TRBJ2-7; TRBD1 aligns across 12 bases. This CDR3 is built from 17 residues. Germline CDR1 MGHRA, CDR2 YSYEKL. V shed 4 bases and J 3 bases; nucleotides not matched to a gene: 10.

This clonotype was detected only a few times. The chain links TRBV11-3 to TRBJ2-2; D is possibly TRBD1 (6 bases). V dropped 1 base and J dropped 5 bases, with 17 bases sitting between them. The length of the CDR3 is 17 residues. The V gene's germline CDR1 is SGHNT and CDR2 YENEEA. CDR3 coding DNA: TGTGCCAGCAGCTTAGTCGGGTTCTCCCAGGGGACCGGGGAGCTGTTTTTT. Protein product: CASSLVGFSQGTGELFF.

The table lists this clonotype with a few counts. The rearrangement links TRBV20-1 to TRBJ2-1; TRBD2 matches at 14 bases. There are 15 residues in the CDR3. Germline loops: CDR1 DFQATT, CDR2 SNEGSKA (reference sequence). V trimming: 6 bases; J trimming: 3 bases; junction bases outside the gene matches: 4. The CDR3 nucleotides read TGCAGTGCGACTAGCGGGGGGGCGGTCTACAATGAGCAGTTCTTC. This gives the protein CSATSGGAVYNEQFF.

The chain has TRBV5-1 and TRBJ2-1; 9 nucleotides align to TRBD2. From germline, CDR1 is SGHRS and CDR2 YFSETQ. Trimming took 4 bases from V and 1 from J; bases not matched to a gene: 6. This CDR3 contains 16 residues. CDR3 DNA: TGCGCCAGCAGCAACACTAGCGGGTCTTCCTACAATGAGCAGTTCTTC. This gives the protein CASSNTSGSSYNEQFF. Full variable domain (outside the CDR3, taken from reference TRBV5-1 and TRBJ2-1): KAGVTQTPRYLIKTRGQQVTLSCSPISGHRSVSWYQQTPGQGLQFLFEYFSETQRNKGNFPGRFSGRQFSNSRSEMNVSTLELGDSALYLCASSNTSGSSYNEQFFGPGTRLTVL.

This clonotype was detected only a few times. This rearrangement joins TRBV7-2 to TRBJ1-1, with D perhaps matching TRBD1 (6 bases). V lost 3 bases and J lost 0, with 17 bases in between. The CDR3 loop spans 17 amino acids. Germline loops: CDR1 SGHTA, CDR2 FQGNSA. The CDR3, as DNA: TGTGCCAGCAGCTTGTGGAGGGGGAGCATCATGAACACTGAAGCTTTCTTT. Translating it yields CASSLWRGSIMNTEAFF. Full variable domain (missing parts from reference TRBV7-2 and TRBJ1-1): GAGVSQSPSNKVTEKGKDVELRCDPISGHTALYWYRQSLGQGLEFLIYFQGNSAPDKSGLPSDRFSAERTGGSVSTLTIQRTQQEDSAVYLCASSLWRGSIMNTEAFFGQGTRLTVV.

The V and J genes are TRBV29-1 and TRBJ1-4, with 11 nucleotides matching TRBD1. V gave up 8 bases and J gave up 1 base; unmatched junction bases: 12. The CDR3 runs to 17 residues. Germline CDR1 is SQVTM and CDR2 is ANQGSEA. CDR3 DNA sequence: TGCAGCACCCGGGACAGGGGGACTGGGCTAACTAATGAAAAACTGTTTTTT. Translating it yields CSTRDRGTGLTNEKLFF.

Ten or more counts support this clonotype. V usage is TRBV5-6 and J usage is TRBJ2-1, with D hard to call. V lost 4 bases and J 8 bases, leaving 10 bases between the germline ends. In germline, CDR1 is SGHDT, CDR2 YYEEEE. This CDR3 has 12 amino acids. The CDR3, as DNA: TGTGCCAGCAGCCGCCAGATCGATGAGCAGTTCTTC. This encodes CASSRQIDEQFF.

This clonotype has only a few counts. This chain connects TRBV7-9 to TRBJ1-1; D gene ambiguous. Germline V lookup: CDR1 SEHNR, CDR2 FQNEAQ (reference sequence). The CDR3 is made up of 16 amino acids. V was pared by 2 bases and J by 1 base, with 14 bases between. CDR3 coding DNA: TGTGCCAGCAGCTTAACACGGGAGAGACGGAACACTGAAGCTTTCTTT. Translated, it gives CASSLTRERRNTEAFF.

This clonotype was seen repeatedly, ten times or more. CDR3 nucleotides: TGTGCCATCAGTGAGAGGAGGGACACCGGGGAGCTGTTTTTT. Its protein is CAISERRDTGELFF. The chain has TRBV10-3 and TRBJ2-2; TRBD2 is a possible D gene (6 bases). Germline CDR1 reads ENHRY; CDR2 reads SYGVKD. The CDR3 runs 14 residues. V was cut by 2 bases and J by 3 bases, with 7 bases left in between.

This clonotype occurred a few times. This chain links TRBV6-5 with TRBJ1-1; D gene uncertain. CDR3 size: 15 residues. Germline V gene sequence: CDR1 MNHEY, CDR2 SVGAGI. Trimming removed 1 base from V and 0 bases from J, with 9 bases in between. This CDR3 reads CASSYYQGVNTEAFF. The CDR3 region has the DNA TGTGCCAGCAGTTACTACCAAGGAGTGAACACTGAAGCTTTCTTT.

Only a few counts were recorded for this clonotype. The J gene is TRBJ2-3, the V gene TRBV9, with no clear D. Per the germline V gene, CDR1 is SGDLS and CDR2 is YYNGEE. The CDR3 consists of 12 residues. The germline V and J ends were trimmed by 7 bases and 3 bases, with 9 bases remaining between them. The CDR3 DNA reads TGTGCCAGCGGCAGACGAACAGATACGCAGTATTTT. Its protein product is CASGRRTDTQYF. Drawing the rest from reference TRBV9 and TRBJ2-3, the complete variable domain is DSGVTQTPKHLITATGQRVTLRCSPRSGDLSVYWYQQSLDQGLQFLIQYYNGEERAKGNILERFSAQQFPDLHSELNLSSLELGDSALYFCASGRRTDTQYFGPGTRLTVL.

This clonotype was recorded a few times. The gene calls are TRBV4-1 and TRBJ1-2; TRBD1 aligns across 8 bases. This CDR3 has 19 residues. The V and J ends lost 2 bases and 0 bases, in that order; junction bases with no gene match: 14. Germline V gene data show CDR1 as MGHRA and CDR2 as YSYEKL. CDR3 sequence (DNA): TGCGCCAGCAGCCAACAGATCCGGGACAGGTTATCCGCTAACTATGGCTACACCTTC. Translated, it gives CASSQQIRDRLSANYGYTF.